The sequence of this T cell receptor (beta chain) was determined in a study of pediatric ulcerative colitis. Study-level background: Disease was pancolitis in several and left-sided in two, histology-confirmed.

The data were produced by immunoSEQ multiplex PCR, yet TCRdb's version contains in-frame clones alone and is incomplete. The sample carries about 64,000 clones, more than 60% recorded once. Colonoscopy and blood draw happened at the same time. The study's findings and limits: In rectum, acute severe colitis had expanded clones and less diversity. All ulcerative colitis patients, but no controls, carried a couple of rectal clonotypes.

The CDR3 spans 14 residues. CDR1 and CDR2 from the germline V gene are MNHEY and SMNVEV (reference sequence). V lost 4 bases, J lost 8 bases, and 14 bases lay in between. Concerning this clone itself: The antigen is undetermined.

Sequenced input: blood. V is TRBV27 and J is TRBJ1-4; D is unresolved. The receptor was derived from a boy aged 5-17 years with moderate ulcerative colitis. The CDR3 DNA follows: TGTGCCAGCAGTTGGCGGACGGAGCGCGAAAAACTGTTTTTT. As protein: CASSWRTEREKLFF.